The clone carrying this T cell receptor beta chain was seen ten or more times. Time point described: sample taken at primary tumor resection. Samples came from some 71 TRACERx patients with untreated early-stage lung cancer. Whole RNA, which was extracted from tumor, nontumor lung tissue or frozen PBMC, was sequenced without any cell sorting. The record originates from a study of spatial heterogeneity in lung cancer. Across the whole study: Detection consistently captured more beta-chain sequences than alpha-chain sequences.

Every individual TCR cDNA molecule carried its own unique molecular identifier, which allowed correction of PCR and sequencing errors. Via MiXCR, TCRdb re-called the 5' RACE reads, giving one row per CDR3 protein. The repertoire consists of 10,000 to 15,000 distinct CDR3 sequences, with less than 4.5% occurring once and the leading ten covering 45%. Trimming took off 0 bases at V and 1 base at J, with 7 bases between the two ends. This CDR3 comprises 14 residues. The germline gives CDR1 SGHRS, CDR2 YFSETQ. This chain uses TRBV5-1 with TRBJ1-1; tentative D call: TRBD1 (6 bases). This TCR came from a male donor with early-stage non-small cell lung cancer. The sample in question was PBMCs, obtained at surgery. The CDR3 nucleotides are TGCGCCAGCAGCTTGGGGACAGAGAACACTGAAGCTTTCTTT. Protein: CASSLGTENTEAFF.